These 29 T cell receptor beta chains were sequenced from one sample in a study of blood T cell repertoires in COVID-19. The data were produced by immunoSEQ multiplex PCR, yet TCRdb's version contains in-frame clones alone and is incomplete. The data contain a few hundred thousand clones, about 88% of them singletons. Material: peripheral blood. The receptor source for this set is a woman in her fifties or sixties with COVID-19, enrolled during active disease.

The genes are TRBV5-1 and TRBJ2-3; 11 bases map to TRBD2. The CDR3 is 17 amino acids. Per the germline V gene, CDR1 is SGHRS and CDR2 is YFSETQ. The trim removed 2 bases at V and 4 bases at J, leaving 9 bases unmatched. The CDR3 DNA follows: TGCGCCAGCAGCTTTTTGACTAGCGGGGTTGGTGCAGATACGCAGTATTTT. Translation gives CASSFLTSGVGADTQYF.

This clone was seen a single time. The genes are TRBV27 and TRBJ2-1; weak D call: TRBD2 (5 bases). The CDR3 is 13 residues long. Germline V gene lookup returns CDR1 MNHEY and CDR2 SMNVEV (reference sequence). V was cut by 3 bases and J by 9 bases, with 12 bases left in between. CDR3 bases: TGTGCCAGCAGTTTTCAGGAGGCGACTGAGCAGTTCTTC. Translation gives CASSFQEATEQFF.

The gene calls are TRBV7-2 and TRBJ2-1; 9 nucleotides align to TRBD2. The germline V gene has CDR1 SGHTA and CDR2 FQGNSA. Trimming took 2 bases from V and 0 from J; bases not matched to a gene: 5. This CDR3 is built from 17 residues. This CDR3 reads CASSLYGGGASYNEQFF. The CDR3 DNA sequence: TGTGCCAGCAGCTTATATGGCGGGGGGGCCTCCTACAATGAGCAGTTCTTC.

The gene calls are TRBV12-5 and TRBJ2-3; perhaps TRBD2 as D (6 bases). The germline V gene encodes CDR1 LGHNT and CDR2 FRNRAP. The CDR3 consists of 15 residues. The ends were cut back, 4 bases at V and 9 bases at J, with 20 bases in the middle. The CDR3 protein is CASGSPARGWRTQYF. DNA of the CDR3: TGTGCTAGTGGTTCCCCGGCCCGGGGGTGGAGGACGCAGTATTTT.

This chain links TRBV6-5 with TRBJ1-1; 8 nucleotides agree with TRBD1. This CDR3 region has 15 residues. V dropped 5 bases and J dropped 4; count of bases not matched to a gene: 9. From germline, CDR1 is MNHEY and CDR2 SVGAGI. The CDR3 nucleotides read TGTGCCAGCAGTATTGACAGGGGAGGTGTCACTGAAGCTTTCTTT. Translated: CASSIDRGGVTEAFF.

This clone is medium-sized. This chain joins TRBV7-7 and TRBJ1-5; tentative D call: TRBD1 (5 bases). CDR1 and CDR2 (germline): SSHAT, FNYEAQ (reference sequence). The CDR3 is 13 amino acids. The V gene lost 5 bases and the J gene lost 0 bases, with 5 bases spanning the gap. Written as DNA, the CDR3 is TGTGCCAGCAGCCAGGGTAGCAATCAGCCCCAGCATTTT. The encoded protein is CASSQGSNQPQHF.

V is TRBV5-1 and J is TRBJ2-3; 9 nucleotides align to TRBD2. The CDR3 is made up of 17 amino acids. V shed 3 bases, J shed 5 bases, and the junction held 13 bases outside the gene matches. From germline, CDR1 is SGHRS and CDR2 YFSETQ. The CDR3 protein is CASSSPPGLAVGDTQYF. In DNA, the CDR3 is TGCGCCAGCAGCTCCCCGCCGGGACTAGCAGTCGGAGATACGCAGTATTTT.

CDR3 coding DNA: TGTGCCAGCAGGGTCGGGACTAGCGGGCTACGAGATACGCAGTATTTT. Amino acid sequence: CASRVGTSGLRDTQYF. This sequence joins TRBV2 and TRBJ2-3, with 12 bases that match TRBD2. The length of the CDR3 is 16 residues. V was clipped by 6 bases and J by 5 bases; unmatched bases: 9. The V gene's germline CDR1 is SNHLY and CDR2 FYNNEI.

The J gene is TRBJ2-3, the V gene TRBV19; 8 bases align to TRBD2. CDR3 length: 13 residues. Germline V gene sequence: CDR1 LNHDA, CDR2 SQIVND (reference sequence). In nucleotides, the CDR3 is TGTGCTTCGAGCGGGGGAAGCACAGATACGCAGTATTTT. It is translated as CASSGGSTDTQYF.

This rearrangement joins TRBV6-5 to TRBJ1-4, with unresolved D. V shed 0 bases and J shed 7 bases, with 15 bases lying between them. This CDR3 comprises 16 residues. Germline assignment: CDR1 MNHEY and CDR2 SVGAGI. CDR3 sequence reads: CASSYSLPTTGEKLFF. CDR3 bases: TGTGCCAGCAGTTACTCGCTACCGACGACGGGTGAAAAACTGTTTTTT.

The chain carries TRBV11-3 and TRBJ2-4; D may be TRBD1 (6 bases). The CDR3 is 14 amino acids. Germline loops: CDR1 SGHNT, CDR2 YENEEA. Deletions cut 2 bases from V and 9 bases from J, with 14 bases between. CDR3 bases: TGTGCCAGCAGCTTAAGCCAGGGGCCCGCCATTCAGTACTTC. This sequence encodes CASSLSQGPAIQYF.

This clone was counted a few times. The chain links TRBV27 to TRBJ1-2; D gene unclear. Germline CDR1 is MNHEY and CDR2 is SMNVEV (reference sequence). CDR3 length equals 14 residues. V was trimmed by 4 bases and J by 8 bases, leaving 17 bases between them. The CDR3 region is CASSYLDLLGGYTF. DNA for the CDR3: TGTGCCAGCAGTTACCTTGACCTACTAGGAGGCTACACCTTC.

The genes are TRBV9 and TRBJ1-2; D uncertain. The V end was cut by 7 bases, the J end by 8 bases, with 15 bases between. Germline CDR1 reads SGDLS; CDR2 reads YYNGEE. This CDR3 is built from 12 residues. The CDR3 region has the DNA TGTGCCAGCGGCGCTGGCGCGGGCGGCTACACCTTC. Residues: CASGAGAGGYTF.

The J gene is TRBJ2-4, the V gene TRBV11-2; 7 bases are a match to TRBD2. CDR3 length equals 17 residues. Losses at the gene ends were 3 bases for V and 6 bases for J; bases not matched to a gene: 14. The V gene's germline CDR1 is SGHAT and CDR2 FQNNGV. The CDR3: CASSLREPLGRGNIQYF. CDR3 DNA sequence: TGTGCCAGCAGCTTGAGGGAGCCGTTGGGGAGGGGAAACATTCAGTACTTC. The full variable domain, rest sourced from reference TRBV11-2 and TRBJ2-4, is EAGVAQSPRYKIIEKRQSVAFWCNPISGHATLYWYQQILGQGPKLLIQFQNNGVVDDSQLPKDRFSAERLKGVDSTLKIQPAKLEDSAVYLCASSLREPLGRGNIQYFGAGTRLSVL.

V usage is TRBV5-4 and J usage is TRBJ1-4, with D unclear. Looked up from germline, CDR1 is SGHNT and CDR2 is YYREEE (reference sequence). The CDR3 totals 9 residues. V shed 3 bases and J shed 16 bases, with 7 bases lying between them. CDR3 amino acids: CASSYIGFF. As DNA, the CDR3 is TGTGCCAGCAGCTACATTGGGTTTTTT.

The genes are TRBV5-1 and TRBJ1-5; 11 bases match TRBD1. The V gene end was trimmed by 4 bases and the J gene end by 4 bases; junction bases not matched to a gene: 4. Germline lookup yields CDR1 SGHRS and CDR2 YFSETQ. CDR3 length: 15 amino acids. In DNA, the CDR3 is TGCGCCAGCAGCCCGGGGGACAGGGGGAATCAGCCCCAGCATTTT. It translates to CASSPGDRGNQPQHF.

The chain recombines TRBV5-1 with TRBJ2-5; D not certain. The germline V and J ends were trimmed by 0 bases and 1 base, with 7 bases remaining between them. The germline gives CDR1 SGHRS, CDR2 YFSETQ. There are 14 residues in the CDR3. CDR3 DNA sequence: TGCGCCAGCAGCTTGGACAGTATCCAAGAGACCCAGTACTTC. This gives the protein CASSLDSIQETQYF.

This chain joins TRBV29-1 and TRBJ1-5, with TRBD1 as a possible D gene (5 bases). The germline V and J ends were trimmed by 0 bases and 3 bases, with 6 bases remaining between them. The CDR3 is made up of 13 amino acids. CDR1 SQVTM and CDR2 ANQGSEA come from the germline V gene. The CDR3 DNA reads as TGCAGCGTTGAAGAGGGACTCAATCAGCCCCAGCATTTT. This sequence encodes CSVEEGLNQPQHF. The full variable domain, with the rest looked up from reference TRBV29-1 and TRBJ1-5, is SAVISQKPSRDICQRGTSLTIQCQVDSQVTMMFWYRQQPGQSLTLIATANQGSEATYESGFVIDKFPISRPNLTFSTLTVSNMSPEDSSIYLCSVEEGLNQPQHFGDGTRLSIL.

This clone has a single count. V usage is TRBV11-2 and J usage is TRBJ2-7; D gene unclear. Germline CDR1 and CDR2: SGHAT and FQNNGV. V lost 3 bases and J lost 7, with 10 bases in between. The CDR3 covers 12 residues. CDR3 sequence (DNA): TGTGCCAGCAGCTTGTTGGTTCGGGAGCAGTACTTC. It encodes CASSLLVREQYF.

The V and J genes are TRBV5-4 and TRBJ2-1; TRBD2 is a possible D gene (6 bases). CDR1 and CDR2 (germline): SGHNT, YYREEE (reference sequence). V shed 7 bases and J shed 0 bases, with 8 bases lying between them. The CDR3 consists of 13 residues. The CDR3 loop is CASAGSSYNEQFF. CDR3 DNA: TGTGCCAGCGCGGGGAGCTCCTACAATGAGCAGTTCTTC.

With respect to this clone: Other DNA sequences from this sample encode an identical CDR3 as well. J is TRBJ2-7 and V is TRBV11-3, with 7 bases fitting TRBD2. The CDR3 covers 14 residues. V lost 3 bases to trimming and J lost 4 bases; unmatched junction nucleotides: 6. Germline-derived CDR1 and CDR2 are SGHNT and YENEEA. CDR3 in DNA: TGTGCCAGCAGCTTGGGGGGGTCTAGTTACGAGCAGTACTTC. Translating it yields CASSLGGSSYEQYF.

The DNA for the CDR3 is TGCGCCAGCAGCTGGATACCCGGTGGGACAGGGAGCGCAGATACGCAGTATTTT. Translated, it gives CASSWIPGGTGSADTQYF. The J gene is TRBJ2-3, the V gene TRBV5-1; TRBD1 matches 9 bases. The trim removed 3 bases at V and 4 bases at J, leaving 15 bases unmatched. The germline CDR1 and CDR2 sequences are SGHRS and YFSETQ. The CDR3 is 18 residues long.

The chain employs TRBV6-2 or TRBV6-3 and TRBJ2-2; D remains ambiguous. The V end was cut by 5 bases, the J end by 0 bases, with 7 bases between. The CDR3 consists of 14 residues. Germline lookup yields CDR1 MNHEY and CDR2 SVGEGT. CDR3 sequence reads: CASSQVANTGELFF. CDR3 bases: TGTGCCAGCAGTCAGGTCGCGAACACCGGGGAGCTGTTTTTT.

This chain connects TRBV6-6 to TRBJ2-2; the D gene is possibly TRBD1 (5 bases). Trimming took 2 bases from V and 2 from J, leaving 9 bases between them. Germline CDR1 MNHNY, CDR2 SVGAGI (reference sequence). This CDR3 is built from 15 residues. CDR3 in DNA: TGTGCCAGCAGTTACGGCAGGGATAACACCGGGGAGCTGTTTTTT. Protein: CASSYGRDNTGELFF.

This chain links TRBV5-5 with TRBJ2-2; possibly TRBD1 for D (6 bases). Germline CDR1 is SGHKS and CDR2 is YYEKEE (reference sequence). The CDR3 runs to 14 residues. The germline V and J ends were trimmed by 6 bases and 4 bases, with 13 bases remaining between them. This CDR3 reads CASIPQGSTGELFF. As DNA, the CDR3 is TGTGCCAGCATCCCACAGGGTAGCACCGGGGAGCTGTTTTTT.

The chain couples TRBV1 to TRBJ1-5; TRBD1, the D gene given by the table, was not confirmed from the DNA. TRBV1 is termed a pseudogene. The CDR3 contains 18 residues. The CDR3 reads CTSSQVIPGGMSNQPQHF. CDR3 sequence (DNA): TGCACCAGCAGCCAAGTAATCCCAGGGGGAATGAGCAATCAGCCCCAGCATTTT.

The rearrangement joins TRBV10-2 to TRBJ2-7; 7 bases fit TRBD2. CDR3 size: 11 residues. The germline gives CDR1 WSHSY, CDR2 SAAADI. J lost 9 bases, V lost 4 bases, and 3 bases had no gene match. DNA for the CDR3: TGCGCCAGCAGTGCGGGCGGGGGGCAGTACTTC. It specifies CASSAGGGQYF.

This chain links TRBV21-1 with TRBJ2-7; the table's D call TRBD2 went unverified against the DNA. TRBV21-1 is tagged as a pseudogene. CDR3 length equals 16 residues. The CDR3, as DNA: TGTGCCAGCAGCAAAGGGGAGCGGGGCGATACCTACGAGCAGTACTTC. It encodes CASSKGERGDTYEQYF.

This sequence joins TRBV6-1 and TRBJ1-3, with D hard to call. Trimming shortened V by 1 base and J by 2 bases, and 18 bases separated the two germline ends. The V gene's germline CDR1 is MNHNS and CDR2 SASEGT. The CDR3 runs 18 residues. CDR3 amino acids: CASSEGVAIPRPGNTIYF. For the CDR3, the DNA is TGTGCCAGCAGTGAAGGGGTAGCGATCCCGAGACCTGGAAACACCATATATTTT.